The clone carrying this T cell receptor beta chain was detected a few times. This entry belongs to a study of blood T cell repertoires in COVID-19. At the level of the study: Donors in the United States, Italy and Spain gave samples during acute or convalescent COVID-19. The cDNA or gDNA used as material had been derived from T cells, B-cell-depleted T cells, or PBMCs.

In the study's own analysis: Amplification of reference gene primers provided the estimated nucleated cell counts. Assay used: immunoSEQ multiplex PCR; TCRdb lists only in-frame clones, some missing. That table gives V, J and clone size, and the DNA gave D and trimming. The sample has about 200,000 clones; 75% to 90% are singletons. This CDR3 spans 13 amino acids. CDR1 is KGHSH and CDR2 is LQKENI in the germline V gene. The V and J ends lost 2 bases and 6 bases respectively, with 8 bases between them. The origin of this receptor is a middle-aged man with acute or convalescent COVID-19. The gene calls are TRBV18 and TRBJ1-5; perhaps TRBD1 as D (6 bases). The sample comprised peripheral blood. In DNA, the CDR3 is TGTGCCAGCTCACCAGTCAGGGGTCAGCCCCAGCATTTT. It is translated as CASSPVRGQPQHF.